This TCR beta chain comes out of a study of T cells in tuberculosis. Study context: A South African cohort included IGRA-negative adolescents, latently infected IGRA-positive adolescents and adults with active tuberculosis.

This CDR3 is 13 amino acids long. V was clipped by 3 bases and J by 5 bases, with 10 bases between them. Germline CDR1 reads MRHNA; CDR2 reads SNTAGT. Produced via immunoSEQ multiplex PCR; TCRdb's table is partial and in-frame only. The sample yields 45,000 or so clones, about 96% seen once. The chain is built from TRBV6-4 and TRBJ1-1, with no clear D. The specimen was PBMCs. This TCR was recovered from a donor aged 10-30 years with latent tuberculosis or without tuberculosis infection. CDR3 sequence reads: CASSEHPGTEAFF. CDR3 bases: TGTGCCAGCAGTGAACACCCGGGTACTGAAGCTTTCTTT.